These 25 T cell receptor beta chains were sequenced from one sample in a study of blood T cell repertoires in COVID-19. The data were produced by immunoSEQ multiplex PCR, yet TCRdb's version contains in-frame clones alone and is incomplete. Of about 210,000 clones listed, approximately 90% are singletons. What was sequenced was peripheral blood. These receptors all stem from a man aged 35-49 years with acute or convalescent COVID-19.

This clone showed up just a few times. The rearrangement uses TRBV6-5 and TRBJ2-7, with D perhaps matching TRBD2 (5 bases). The CDR3 loop spans 14 amino acids. CDR1 is MNHEY, CDR2 SVGAGI, per germline. Trimming removed 6 bases from V and 1 base from J, with 13 bases in between. The CDR3 DNA follows: TGTGCCAGCAGACTAGGACCTCTATCCTACGAGCAGTACTTC. Translation: CASRLGPLSYEQYF.

The chain recombines TRBV11-2 with TRBJ1-4, with D uncertain. The CDR3 consists of 15 residues. Germline V gene sequence: CDR1 SGHAT, CDR2 FQNNGV. V lost 3 bases, J lost 0 bases, and 8 bases lay in between. CDR3 coding DNA: TGTGCCAGCAGCTTCCAAGAGGCAACTAATGAAAAACTGTTTTTT. Protein product: CASSFQEATNEKLFF. The full variable domain, completed using reference TRBV11-2 and TRBJ1-4, is EAGVAQSPRYKIIEKRQSVAFWCNPISGHATLYWYQQILGQGPKLLIQFQNNGVVDDSQLPKDRFSAERLKGVDSTLKIQPAKLEDSAVYLCASSFQEATNEKLFFGSGTQLSVL.

V usage is TRBV19 and J usage is TRBJ1-1, with 8 bases lining up with TRBD1. The V and J ends lost 3 bases and 0 bases, in that order; junction bases with no gene match: 6. CDR1 LNHDA and CDR2 SQIVND come from the germline V gene (reference sequence). The CDR3 contains 16 residues. The CDR3 nucleotides are TGTGCCAGTAGTATCACGACAGGGGAGATGAACACTGAAGCTTTCTTT. As protein: CASSITTGEMNTEAFF.

V usage is TRBV7-2 and J usage is TRBJ2-6; TRBD2 aligns across 7 bases. The CDR3 has 19 amino acids. Germline lookup yields CDR1 SGHTA and CDR2 FQGNSA. The trim removed 3 bases at V and 0 bases at J, leaving 11 bases unmatched. CDR3 nucleotide sequence: TGTGCCAGCAGCTTTGGACTGGGAGCGGGGACCTCTGGGGCCAACGTCCTGACTTTC. Its protein is CASSFGLGAGTSGANVLTF. Drawing the rest from reference TRBV7-2 and TRBJ2-6, the complete variable domain is GAGVSQSPSNKVTEKGKDVELRCDPISGHTALYWYRQSLGQGLEFLIYFQGNSAPDKSGLPSDRFSAERTGGSVSTLTIQRTQQEDSAVYLCASSFGLGAGTSGANVLTFGAGSRLTVL.

The V gene is TRBV6-5, the J gene TRBJ2-1; D is ambiguous. This CDR3 spans 11 amino acids. Per the germline V gene, CDR1 is MNHEY and CDR2 is SVGAGI. The V and J ends lost 10 bases and 3 bases respectively, with 7 bases between them. Written as DNA, the CDR3 is TGTGCCACCTCGGGCTACAATGAGCAGTTCTTC. As protein: CATSGYNEQFF.

This chain connects TRBV28 to TRBJ2-5; a weak D match, TRBD2 (5 bases). This CDR3 comprises 12 residues. Germline CDR1 MDHEN, CDR2 SYDVKM. The V end was cut by 8 bases, the J end by 4 bases, with 11 bases between. CDR3 coding DNA: TGTGCCAGCCACCGGGGAACAGAGACCCAGTACTTC. As protein: CASHRGTETQYF.

Comments on this clone: Other DNA sequences in this specimen translate into the identical CDR3. V usage is TRBV5-1 and J usage is TRBJ2-1, with 7 bases identical to TRBD2. The CDR3 consists of 14 residues. CDR1 SGHRS and CDR2 YFSETQ come from the germline V gene. V was clipped by 0 bases and J by 4 bases; unmatched bases: 1. CDR3 DNA sequence: TGCGCCAGCAGCTTGGCTAGCGGTTACAATGAGCAGTTCTTC. Protein: CASSLASGYNEQFF. Drawing the rest from reference TRBV5-1 and TRBJ2-1, the complete variable domain is KAGVTQTPRYLIKTRGQQVTLSCSPISGHRSVSWYQQTPGQGLQFLFEYFSETQRNKGNFPGRFSGRQFSNSRSEMNVSTLELGDSALYLCASSLASGYNEQFFGPGTRLTVL.

The chain combines TRBV6-1 with TRBJ1-2; possibly TRBD1 for D (6 bases). Trimming removed 1 base from V and 4 bases from J, with 10 bases in between. CDR3 length equals 14 residues. Germline V gene lookup returns CDR1 MNHNS and CDR2 SASEGT. The chain's CDR3 is CASSEGDTFYGYTF. CDR3 in DNA: TGTGCCAGCAGTGAAGGGGACACCTTCTATGGCTACACCTTC.

The chain has TRBV7-8 and TRBJ2-7; D is perhaps TRBD2 (5 bases). The CDR3 has 15 amino acids. Trimming took off 1 base at V and 0 bases at J, with 10 bases between the two ends. The V gene's germline CDR1 is SGHVS and CDR2 FQNEAQ. CDR3: CASSLELGASYEQYF. CDR3 in DNA: TGTGCCAGCAGCTTAGAATTGGGAGCCTCCTACGAGCAGTACTTC. Full variable domain (rest looked up from reference TRBV7-8 and TRBJ2-7): GAGVSQSPRYKVAKRGQDVALRCDPISGHVSLFWYQQALGQGPEFLTYFQNEAQLDKSGLPSDRFFAERPEGSVSTLKIQRTQQEDSAVYLCASSLELGASYEQYFGPGTRLTVT.

The chain couples TRBV5-4 to TRBJ1-1; 7 positions agree with TRBD1. Germline V lookup: CDR1 SGHNT, CDR2 YYREEE (reference sequence). J lost 0 bases, V lost 3 bases, and 5 bases had no gene match. This CDR3 is built from 15 residues. In DNA form, the CDR3 reads TGTGCCAGCAGCTCGCCAGGACAGGTGAACACTGAAGCTTTCTTT. Translating it yields CASSSPGQVNTEAFF.

The rearrangement links TRBV30 to TRBJ1-1; D not certain. The CDR3 spans 12 residues. Trimming cost V 3 bases and J 5 bases, with 10 bases left between them. The germline V gene has CDR1 GTSNPN and CDR2 SVGIG (reference sequence). The CDR3 sequence: CAWRGLETEAFF. For the CDR3, the DNA is TGTGCCTGGAGGGGCCTTGAGACTGAAGCTTTCTTT. The complete variable domain, with remaining parts taken from reference TRBV30 and TRBJ1-1, reads SQTIHQWPATLVQPVGSPLSLECTVEGTSNPNLYWYRQAAGRGLQLLFYSVGIGQISSEVPQNLSASRPQDRQFILSSKKLLLSDSGFYLCAWRGLETEAFFGQGTRLTVV.

CDR3 protein: CASSHSGSRQETQYF. The CDR3 DNA is TGTGCCAGCAGCCACAGCGGGTCCCGCCAAGAGACCCAGTACTTC. The genes are TRBV6-5 and TRBJ2-5; possibly TRBD2 for D (6 bases). This CDR3 spans 15 amino acids. V dropped 6 bases and J dropped 1 base, with 15 bases sitting between them. The V gene's germline CDR1 is MNHEY and CDR2 SVGAGI.

The rearrangement uses TRBV7-9 and TRBJ1-2; 11 bases are shared with TRBD1. V was pared by 5 bases and J by 8 bases, with 10 bases of the junction left unmatched. Germline V gene sequence: CDR1 SEHNR, CDR2 FQNEAQ (reference sequence). This CDR3 comprises 15 residues. CDR3 amino acids: CASSRGTGGLEGYTF. Written as DNA, the CDR3 is TGTGCCAGCAGCCGCGGGACAGGGGGTTTAGAGGGCTACACCTTC.

The rearrangement joins TRBV4-2 to TRBJ2-4; a possible D gene is TRBD2 (6 bases). V lost 2 bases, J lost 5 bases, and 10 bases lay in between. This CDR3 comprises 14 residues. Looked up from germline, CDR1 is LGHNA and CDR2 is YNFKEQ. The CDR3 loop is CASSQLGTENIQYF. Written as DNA, the CDR3 is TGTGCCAGCAGCCAACTTGGGACTGAAAACATTCAGTACTTC.

This rearrangement joins TRBV7-3 to TRBJ2-5; D is undetermined. V lost 2 bases, J lost 5 bases, and 12 bases lay in between. The CDR3 length is 14 residues. The V gene's germline CDR1 is SGHTA and CDR2 FQGTGA. Here the CDR3 reads CASSLLGFSETQYF. The CDR3 DNA reads TGTGCCAGCAGCTTACTCGGGTTTAGCGAGACCCAGTACTTC.

The chain employs TRBV6-5 and TRBJ2-7; 10 bases are a match to TRBD2. Unmatched junction bases numbered 7, after V lost 0 bases and J lost 5 bases. Germline CDR1 is MNHEY and CDR2 is SVGAGI. The CDR3 covers 16 residues. CDR3 sequence (DNA): TGTGCCAGCAGTTACTCGGCTAGCGGGAGCGACGACGAGCAGTACTTC. This sequence encodes CASSYSASGSDDEQYF.

The chain links TRBV5-4 to TRBJ2-3, with 14 bases fitting TRBD2. The CDR3 consists of 19 residues. Unmatched junction bases numbered 10, after V lost 0 bases and J lost 4 bases. Germline CDR1 SGHNT, CDR2 YYREEE (reference sequence). The CDR3 spells CASSLGGLAGAGLSDTQYF. As DNA, the CDR3 is TGTGCCAGCAGCTTGGGGGGACTAGCGGGAGCGGGGTTGTCAGATACGCAGTATTTT.

In its sample, this clone was seen once. The chain links TRBV24-1 to TRBJ2-5; TRBD1 is a possible D gene (6 bases). Per germline, CDR1 KGHDR and CDR2 SFDVKD. The V end lost 2 bases, the J end lost 2 bases, and 11 bases lay between the germline ends. CDR3 size: 15 residues. Written as DNA, the CDR3 is TGTGCCACCAGTGATTCCAGGACAGTACAAGAGACCCAGTACTTC. Its translation: CATSDSRTVQETQYF.

This chain uses TRBV4-1 with TRBJ1-5, with 7 bases fitting TRBD1. V gave up 0 bases and J gave up 7 bases; unmatched junction bases: 12. This CDR3 contains 17 residues. The germline V gene has CDR1 MGHRA and CDR2 YSYEKL. CDR3 region: CASSQDKWRKGAQPQHF. The CDR3 DNA reads as TGCGCCAGCAGCCAAGATAAGTGGAGAAAGGGGGCCCAGCCCCAGCATTTT.

The chain joins TRBV13 to TRBJ1-2; TRBD1 agrees at 7 bases. The CDR3 covers 14 residues. From germline, CDR1 is PRHDT and CDR2 FYEKMQ (reference sequence). V shed 1 base and J 3 bases; nucleotides not matched to a gene: 2. This CDR3 is CASSLEGAYYGYTF. CDR3 DNA: TGTGCCAGCAGCTTAGAGGGGGCTTACTATGGCTACACCTTC.

The V gene is TRBV19, the J gene TRBJ1-5, with a possible D match to TRBD1 (5 bases). This CDR3 contains 13 residues. Germline CDR1 and CDR2: LNHDA and SQIVND (reference sequence). With 4 bases removed from V and 4 bases from J, the gap between germline ends came to 8 bases. CDR3 DNA sequence: TGTGCCAGTAGTACACAGGAAAATCAGCCCCAGCATTTT. It codes for CASSTQENQPQHF.

This clone was seen a single time. For the CDR3, the DNA is TGTGCCAGCAGCAGAGGACACATCCTGAACACCGGGGAGCTGTTTTTT. As protein: CASSRGHILNTGELFF. The V call is TRBV7-6, the J call TRBJ2-2; possibly TRBD1 for D (5 bases). In germline, CDR1 is SGHVS, CDR2 FNYEAQ. Trimming took off 5 bases at V and 1 base at J, with 14 bases between the two ends. The CDR3 spans 16 residues.

CDR3 DNA: TGCGCCAGCAGCCAAGAAGGCAGGACTAACTATGGCTACACCTTC. Protein sequence: CASSQEGRTNYGYTF. The V call is TRBV4-1, the J call TRBJ1-2; D not resolved. With 0 bases removed from V and 0 bases from J, the gap between germline ends came to 8 bases. There are 15 residues in the CDR3. The germline gives CDR1 MGHRA, CDR2 YSYEKL.

V and J are TRBV28 and TRBJ2-7; 8 bases map to TRBD2. CDR3 length equals 14 residues. CDR1 and CDR2 (germline): MDHEN, SYDVKM. The V and J ends lost 2 bases and 4 bases, in that order; junction bases with no gene match: 4. The CDR3 is CASSLRAGGYEQYF. CDR3 DNA: TGTGCCAGCAGTTTAAGGGCGGGAGGATACGAGCAGTACTTC.

The genes are TRBV3-1 (or the pseudogene TRBV3-2) and TRBJ2-7, with D maybe TRBD2 (5 bases). From germline, CDR1 is LGHDT and CDR2 YNNKEL (reference sequence). V lost 8 bases, J lost 0 bases, and 20 bases lay in between. This CDR3 spans 16 amino acids. This CDR3 is CASRPGGPLSSYEQYF. The CDR3 DNA is TGTGCCAGCCGACCGGGCGGGCCCTTGTCCTCCTACGAGCAGTACTTC.